This T cell receptor beta chain was documented in a study of OX40 agonist ivuxolimab in advanced cancers. Study at large: Ivuxolimab, which is an agonistic anti-OX40 (CD134) antibody, was administered to the patients.

This clone occurred once. This CDR3 is built from 16 residues. Germline V CDR1 and CDR2: SGDLS, YYNGEE. The ends were cut back, 3 bases at V and 1 base at J, with 16 bases in the middle. The protocol was immunoSEQ multiplex PCR, while the TCRdb copy is restricted to in-frame clones and leaves out a portion. The table lists around 68,000 clones, more than 75% of them singletons. This clonotype was sampled from an adult with an advanced solid tumor such as melanoma, head and neck, liver or kidney cancer. Source: CD4+ or CD8+ T cells sorted from blood, taken in a trial of the OX40 agonist ivuxolimab. The gene calls are TRBV9 and TRBJ1-2; a possible D gene is TRBD1 (6 bases). The CDR3: CASSATGQQVNYGYTF. CDR3 DNA: TGTGCCAGCAGCGCGACCGGACAGCAAGTTAACTATGGCTACACCTTC.